This TCR beta chain is from a study of OX40 agonist ivuxolimab in advanced cancers. Across the study: Ivuxolimab, which patients received intravenously every 2 weeks, was dosed at 0.01 to 10 mg/kg.

Study outcomes and limitations: Clonal expansion from baseline to week 6 occurred in both CD4+ and CD8+ T cells. CD4+ T cells averaged fewer expanded clones than CD8+ T cells.

Comment on this clone: Its antigen is unidentified.

Repertoires were generated with immunoSEQ multiplex PCR, while TCRdb's copy carries only in-frame clones and drops some. The table has tens of thousands of clones, approximately 92% seen once; the top ten hold 0.6% to 0.7%. Germline lookup yields CDR1 SGHNT and CDR2 YENEEA. The CDR3 runs to 14 residues. Trimming left V 4 bases short and J 9 bases short, with 16 bases between. The clonotype was recovered from an adult with an advanced solid tumor such as melanoma, head and neck, liver or kidney cancer. This sample comprised CD4+ or CD8+ T cells sorted from blood, obtained in a trial of the OX40 agonist ivuxolimab. The V call is TRBV11-3, the J call TRBJ2-1, with no clear D. The CDR3 is CASSYPDTTPEQFF. The CDR3 nucleotides are TGTGCCAGCAGCTACCCCGATACTACTCCTGAGCAGTTCTTC.